The entry that follows covers one T cell receptor beta chain sequence. Its antigen is not known. The sample belongs to a study of cytomegalovirus exposure and HLA in healthy donors. General observations from the study: CMV serostatus was the sole immune exposure information available.

PCR was performed using 60 Vbeta and 13 Jbeta primers. The table came from immunoSEQ multiplex PCR; TCRdb's copy has only in-frame clones and leaves some out. The repertoire holds some 150,000 clones, with approximately 79% as singletons. The sequence derives from a woman aged 40 to 50 in good health and CMV-seropositive. What was sequenced was PBMCs.

This CDR3 reads CSVAGSHEQYF. The CDR3 DNA is TGCAGCGTCGCAGGGTCCCACGAGCAGTACTTC. The V gene is TRBV29-1, the J gene TRBJ2-7, with D maybe TRBD1 (5 bases). Germline V gives CDR1 SQVTM, CDR2 ANQGSEA. Trimming removed 6 bases at V and 5 bases at J, with 11 bases between. The CDR3 runs 11 residues.